These 18 T cell receptor beta chains share one sample of origin, sequenced in a study of T cells after posttransplantation cyclophosphamide. Measured with immunoSEQ multiplex PCR; TCRdb has only the in-frame clones, and not every one. The sample holds around 23,000 clones, approximately 70% seen once. The sequencing input was memory CD4+ T cells sorted from PBMCs. The receptors were gathered from a woman in her fifties or sixties in good health, CMV-negative, and a related stem cell transplant donor.

The rearrangement joins TRBV9 to TRBJ2-5, with D tentatively TRBD2 (5 bases). With 3 bases removed from V and 4 bases from J, the gap between germline ends came to 13 bases. Germline V CDR1 and CDR2: SGDLS, YYNGEE. The length of the CDR3 is 14 residues. The CDR3 loop is CASSGSVARETQYF. Here the CDR3 DNA reads TGTGCCAGCAGCGGTTCAGTAGCGCGAGAGACCCAGTACTTC.

Comments on this clone: Distinct nucleotide sequences in the sample also encode this CDR3. The V and J genes are TRBV19 and TRBJ2-1, with D hard to call. The CDR3 is 13 amino acids. Germline values: CDR1 LNHDA, CDR2 SQIVND (reference sequence). Trimming pared 1 base from V and 3 bases from J, leaving 4 bases between. The CDR3 loop reads CASSIALYNEQFF. CDR3 nucleotides: TGTGCCAGTAGTATAGCTCTCTACAATGAGCAGTTCTTC.

This sequence joins TRBV28 and TRBJ1-2, with TRBD1 matching over 7 bases. V shed 5 bases, J shed 8 bases, and the junction held 11 bases outside the gene matches. Germline-derived CDR1 and CDR2 are MDHEN and SYDVKM. The CDR3 contains 14 residues. CDR3: CASSRLRGRGGYTF. Written as DNA, the CDR3 is TGTGCCAGCAGTCGCCTTAGGGGGCGCGGAGGCTACACCTTC.

This clone was counted a single time. The V gene is TRBV19, the J gene TRBJ2-2, with 7 bases aligning to TRBD1. The CDR3 spans 14 residues. After removal of 3 bases from V and 4 bases from J, the junction contained 2 bases not matched to a gene. Germline V gene lookup returns CDR1 LNHDA and CDR2 SQIVND (reference sequence). In DNA, the CDR3 is TGTGCCAGTAGTATGGACAGGCCCACCGGGGAGCTGTTTTTT. This sequence encodes CASSMDRPTGELFF.

The chain links TRBV9 to TRBJ2-3; 8 positions match TRBD2. Germline V gives CDR1 SGDLS, CDR2 YYNGEE. V lost 0 bases and J lost 3; bases outside the gene matches: 6. This CDR3 has 16 amino acids. In DNA form, the CDR3 reads TGTGCCAGCAGCGTAGTTTCGGGGGGGTGGACAGATACGCAGTATTTT. Translated: CASSVVSGGWTDTQYF.

The chain links TRBV7-2 to TRBJ1-1; D gene ambiguous. From germline, CDR1 is SGHTA and CDR2 FQGNSA. V lost 1 base and J lost 6, with 9 bases in between. This CDR3 has 13 amino acids. The CDR3 region is CASSLESRAEAFF. In DNA, the CDR3 is TGTGCCAGCAGCTTAGAGAGTCGGGCTGAAGCTTTCTTT.

The rearrangement uses TRBV28 and TRBJ1-2, with D maybe TRBD1 (6 bases). The germline gives CDR1 MDHEN, CDR2 SYDVKM. Trimming took 7 bases from V and 4 from J, leaving 19 bases between them. This CDR3 spans 15 amino acids. The CDR3: CASTELGGLGYGYTF. CDR3 sequence (DNA): TGTGCCAGCACCGAACTGGGGGGGCTAGGCTATGGCTACACCTTC.

This rearrangement joins TRBV7-8 to TRBJ1-1, with 7 bases matching TRBD1. The germline V gene has CDR1 SGHVS and CDR2 FQNEAQ. V gave up 5 bases and J gave up 1 base; unmatched junction bases: 4. There are 14 residues in the CDR3. The CDR3 loop reads CASSAQGWNTEAFF. Written as DNA, the CDR3 is TGTGCCAGCAGCGCACAGGGGTGGAACACTGAAGCTTTCTTT.

This chain links TRBV10-2 with TRBJ1-5; 7 bases line up with TRBD1. Germline V gene data show CDR1 as WSHSY and CDR2 as SAAADI. This CDR3 comprises 15 residues. V shed 4 bases, J shed 6 bases, and the junction held 9 bases outside the gene matches. The CDR3, as DNA: TGCGCCAGCAGTGGAAGACAGGGAACGGGTCAGCCCCAGCATTTT. Translation gives CASSGRQGTGQPQHF.

The rearrangement uses TRBV30 and TRBJ1-1, with 8 nucleotides matching TRBD1. J lost 1 base, V lost 4 bases, and 2 bases had no gene match. The CDR3 is made up of 13 amino acids. CDR1 and CDR2 from the germline V gene are GTSNPN and SVGIG (reference sequence). The CDR3: CAWTGTGNTEAFF. Here the CDR3 DNA reads TGTGCCTGGACCGGGACAGGGAACACTGAAGCTTTCTTT. Full variable domain (outside the CDR3, taken from reference TRBV30 and TRBJ1-1): SQTIHQWPATLVQPVGSPLSLECTVEGTSNPNLYWYRQAAGRGLQLLFYSVGIGQISSEVPQNLSASRPQDRQFILSSKKLLLSDSGFYLCAWTGTGNTEAFFGQGTRLTVV.

The V and J genes are TRBV18 and TRBJ2-7; 8 nucleotides align to TRBD1. The V gene end was trimmed by 3 bases and the J gene end by 2 bases; junction bases not matched to a gene: 6. Germline values: CDR1 KGHSH, CDR2 LQKENI. The CDR3 sequence is 15 residues long. The CDR3 spells CASSPGTGETYEQYF. In DNA, the CDR3 is TGTGCCAGCTCACCGGGGACAGGTGAGACCTACGAGCAGTACTTC.

This clone was seen a single time. The V gene is TRBV7-2, the J gene TRBJ1-2; D might be TRBD1 (5 bases). The germline CDR1 and CDR2 sequences are SGHTA and FQGNSA. This CDR3 has 14 residues. The V end was cut by 6 bases, the J end by 0 bases, with 11 bases between. The CDR3 spells CASSRGPANYGYTF. CDR3 nucleotides: TGTGCCAGCAGTAGGGGCCCAGCTAACTATGGCTACACCTTC.

This clone was seen more than once but under ten times. This sequence joins TRBV19 and TRBJ2-3, with a possible D match to TRBD2 (5 bases). V was pared by 2 bases and J by 0 bases, with 12 bases between. Germline V CDR1 and CDR2: LNHDA, SQIVND (reference sequence). The CDR3 totals 16 residues. The CDR3 bases are TGTGCCAGTAGTATATATGGACTGGGTAGCACAGATACGCAGTATTTT. It specifies CASSIYGLGSTDTQYF.

The chain uses TRBV9 and TRBJ1-3; D is uncertain. Germline CDR1 reads SGDLS; CDR2 reads YYNGEE. V lost 0 bases and J 0 bases, leaving 10 bases between the germline ends. The length of the CDR3 is 16 residues. The CDR3: CASSVDGYFSGNTIYF. The CDR3 DNA follows: TGTGCCAGCAGCGTAGACGGGTATTTCTCTGGAAACACCATATATTTT. The full variable domain, in which reference TRBV9 and TRBJ1-3 provide the parts outside the CDR3, is DSGVTQTPKHLITATGQRVTLRCSPRSGDLSVYWYQQSLDQGLQFLIQYYNGEERAKGNILERFSAQQFPDLHSELNLSSLELGDSALYFCASSVDGYFSGNTIYFGEGSWLTVV.

This sequence joins TRBV5-1 and TRBJ2-1; no clear D. Trimming stripped 1 base from V and 8 bases from J, with 7 bases between. CDR1 and CDR2 from the germline V gene are SGHRS and YFSETQ. This CDR3 is built from 12 residues. As DNA, the CDR3 is TGCGCCAGCAGCTTGCAACGGGATGAGCAGTTCTTC. Protein sequence: CASSLQRDEQFF.

This clone appeared once. This rearrangement joins TRBV14 to TRBJ2-1; 8 bases match TRBD2. This CDR3 has 15 amino acids. V dropped 3 bases and J dropped 4; count of bases not matched to a gene: 5. Germline V gene data show CDR1 as SGHDN and CDR2 as FVKESK. CDR3 in DNA: TGTGCCAGCAGCCATGAACTAGCGGCTTACAATGAGCAGTTCTTC. Its protein is CASSHELAAYNEQFF.

This clone has a single count. The gene calls are TRBV7-9 and TRBJ1-1; maybe TRBD1 (6 bases). This CDR3 spans 15 amino acids. The V gene lost 2 bases and the J gene lost 4 bases, with 14 bases spanning the gap. From germline, CDR1 is SEHNR and CDR2 FQNEAQ (reference sequence). The CDR3 protein is CASSLPGVKVTEAFF. DNA for the CDR3: TGTGCCAGCAGCTTACCAGGGGTGAAGGTCACTGAAGCTTTCTTT.

V gene TRBV9 combines with J gene TRBJ2-2; no clear D. CDR1 is SGDLS, CDR2 YYNGEE, per germline. This CDR3 comprises 13 residues. Trimming cost V 1 base and J 5 bases, with 6 bases left between them. The CDR3 spells CASSVSQTGELFF. The CDR3 nucleotides read TGTGCCAGCAGCGTATCCCAGACCGGGGAGCTGTTTTTT. The complete variable domain, with remaining parts taken from reference TRBV9 and TRBJ2-2, reads DSGVTQTPKHLITATGQRVTLRCSPRSGDLSVYWYQQSLDQGLQFLIQYYNGEERAKGNILERFSAQQFPDLHSELNLSSLELGDSALYFCASSVSQTGELFFGEGSRLTVL.